This TCR beta chain was identified during a study of shared clonotypes between healthy human individuals (dated by TCRdb to about 2020). About the investigation overall: The cohort included a few men and a couple of women between 18 and 49 years of age. For each donor, CD4 naive and CD4 memory were each given three plates, CD8 naive was given two plates, and CD8 memory was given one plate. The study deeply sequenced blood TCR repertoires of roughly five healthy adults to estimate repertoire size and the extent of clonotype sharing between individuals. Libraries were prepared and TCR repertoires were sequenced by different laboratories using diverse techniques, in order to increase sequencing depth and limit assay-specific biases. Each donor's leukapheresis produced roughly between roughly 0.85 and 9.5 billion PBMCs. General study outcomes and caveats: Naive subsets generally had larger estimated clonotype richness than memory subsets. Only blood was sampled, and tissue TCR repertoires likely differ from those in blood. Across several donors, roughly 5.4% of naive CD4, over 3% of naive CD8, about 2.3% of memory CD4, and over 0.35% of memory CD8 clonotypes were shared. Clonotypes shared by all four sorted-subset donors showed higher generation probabilities than non-shared clonotypes. Because the study included only a small number of donors, the genetic and exposure-history diversity represented was limited. Pairwise subsampling led to the expectation that sequencing depth would affect the degree of clonotype sharing among donors. Incomplete sequencing was indicated by rarefaction of sorted-subset datasets, despite the large sequencing depth.

CDR1 and CDR2 were assigned from the germline V gene as MGHDK and SYGVNS. Its CDR3 holds 15 amino acids, cysteine through phenylalanine. Only the CDR3 DNA stays, 45 bases, in frame from base 1. At the junction V is shortened by 5 bases and J by 1 base, with 11 bases in between. For the CD8 naive samples, CD45RO-negative cells were positively selected for CCR7, yielding a CD45RA+CCR7+ population from which TemRA cells were excluded. Healthy HIV-negative adults with no recently reported acute infections or vaccinations were included as donors. Every donor was a Caucasian adult living in Nashville, Tennessee, USA. Blood was collected by leukapheresis, and PBMCs were isolated by Ficoll-Histopaque density gradient centrifugation and then cryopreserved in liquid nitrogen vapor phase. Analytical flow cytometry was used to check the purity and quantity of every magnetically sorted T cell population. From each sorted fraction, genomic DNA was isolated and quantified by UV absorbance on a Nanodrop 2000c.

With regard to this clone: Its antigen is still unknown. No much larger clone exists at a distance of one base, and base qualities are not known.

Using the deep immunoSEQ assay, multiplex PCR amplified TCR CDR3 regions from genomic DNA. Extracted genomic DNA from each cell subset was distributed evenly across all wells of several immunoSEQ 96-well plates, and each plate was treated as a replicate. For sorted subsets, each replicate PCR was loaded with 200 ng genomic DNA, equivalent to about 30,000 T cell genomes. Purified libraries were measured with a Qubit 3.0 fluorometer, size-checked on a Bioanalyzer 2100, and measured again with the KAPA Library Quantification kit. Every immunoSEQ 96-well plate was sequenced on a separate single-read 150-cycle Illumina NextSeq 550 flow cell. For the original study's pipeline: The immunoSEQ output contained only junctional sequences without quality scores, so filtering could not match that applied to full-length reads. Sequences were annotated with PyIR, a Python wrapper for IgBLAST v1.9, using IMGT germline references to assign V/J genes and CDR3. Reads with weak V/J assignments (E-value above 1e-6), missing CDR3, stop codons, out-of-frame junctions, or ambiguous translated residues were removed. V3J clonotypes were defined as sequences sharing the same inferred V gene, J gene, and CDR3 amino acid sequence. Percentage overlap between repertoires was computed as shared unique clonotypes divided by the size of the smaller repertoire. Repertoire richness was assessed with RTK rarefaction, the Chao1 estimator, and Recon v2.1 estimates of unobserved clonotypes. Generation probabilities for all TCRbeta clonotypes obtained by the gDNA method from a handful of donors were computed using OLGA. TCRdb took over this immuneACCESS table, retaining in-frame rearrangements with V and J assigned. Such tables are incomplete; in checked studies, under half of the missing clones stem from an unresolved V gene, and the remainder is unexplained. That table supplies the V and J calls and clone size; D and trimming were determined from the DNA. Recorded for this sample are fewer than 850,000 clones; around 96% of them occurred a single time. The ten top clones hold about 0.22% of the sample.

The sample was naive CD8+ T cells sorted from blood. The sample's cell subset or site label, in plain terms: CD45RA+CCR7+. Rearrangement joined TRBV25-1 to TRBJ2-2; the D gene is not confidently resolved. The receptor was derived from a man aged 25 to 40 in good health. This receptor carries the CDR3 CASSNIDRNTGELFF. At the DNA level, the sequence is TGTGCCAGCAGTAATATCGACCGGAACACCGGGGAGCTGTTTTTT.